The T cell receptor beta chain under discussion was sequenced for a study of blood T cell repertoires in COVID-19. Study overall: Donors in the United States, Italy and Spain gave samples during acute or convalescent COVID-19.

There are 12 residues in the CDR3. V lost 9 bases and J lost 1, with 9 bases in between. Germline-derived CDR1 and CDR2 are SNHLY and FYNNEI. Per the original methods: Cell counts per sample came from amplifying reference gene primers. The assay was immunoSEQ multiplex PCR, and TCRdb's table has in-frame clones only and misses some. V and J calls and clone size are copied from that table; D and trimming were computed from the DNA. The sample contains approximately 200,000 clones, about 90% of which appear only once. This receptor was obtained from a man between 40 and 49 years old with active or convalescent COVID-19. Sequencing input: peripheral blood. The rearrangement uses TRBV2 and TRBJ1-1; D gene ambiguous. The CDR3 loop reads CASGTGNTEAFF. CDR3 DNA: TGTGCCAGTGGTACTGGGAACACTGAAGCTTTCTTT.